This entry lists 9 T cell receptor beta chains sequenced from one sample in a study of beta chain features in type 1 diabetes. The study's findings and limits: Moderate yet significant TCRB CDR3 shortening was seen in Type 1 diabetes patients in all four CD4+ subsets.

cDNA synthesis used the whole RNA isolate, giving expressed TCRB sequences. Libraries were prepared by immunoSEQ multiplex PCR; TCRdb keeps only in-frame clonotypes and omits some of them. The data hold over 150,000 clones, with 7.5% to 8.5% observed a single time. No antigen is known for these receptors. Sequencing used central memory CD4+ T cells from blood. These receptors were taken from a man aged 18 to 30 with type 1 diabetes.

V and J are TRBV6-1 and TRBJ1-1; D not resolved. V was pared by 7 bases and J by 6 bases, with 18 bases between. Germline V gene sequence: CDR1 MNHNS, CDR2 SASEGT. The CDR3 has 14 amino acids. CDR3 amino acids: CASTLREIYPEAFF. CDR3 nucleotide sequence: TGTGCCAGCACCCTAAGGGAGATATACCCTGAAGCTTTCTTT.

The chain's CDR3 is CASSPGSGQGTFYEQYF. CDR3 bases: TGCGCCAGCAGCCCGGGCAGCGGACAGGGGACTTTCTACGAGCAGTACTTC. V usage is TRBV4-1 and J usage is TRBJ2-7, with 9 bases aligning to TRBD1. V shed 4 bases and J 3 bases; nucleotides not matched to a gene: 13. Germline V gene lookup returns CDR1 MGHRA and CDR2 YSYEKL. This CDR3 region has 17 residues.

This chain uses TRBV15 with TRBJ1-4; 7 nucleotides align to TRBD1. The CDR3 has 17 amino acids. Trimming cost V 0 bases and J 6 bases; bases outside gene matches: 10. Germline CDR1 and CDR2: LNHNV and YYDKDF (reference sequence). The CDR3 nucleotides are TGTGCCACCAGCAGAGACGATCCGGGACAGTCTCATGAAAAACTGTTTTTT. Protein product: CATSRDDPGQSHEKLFF.

The sample holds a few counts of this clone. One end of the junction does not line up with germline, which may come from a read error. V and J are TRBV7-2 and TRBJ2-2; D may be TRBD2 (5 bases). This CDR3 is built from 16 residues. CDR1 and CDR2 from the germline V gene are SGHTA and FQGNSA. CDR3 DNA: TGTGCCAGCAGTTTAGTCGGGCAGAGAGGGACCGGGGAGCTGTTTTTT. This encodes CASSLVGQRGTGELFF.

The chain is built from TRBV4-2 and TRBJ2-3, with a tentative D call TRBD2 (6 bases). V dropped 1 base and J dropped 4 bases, with 12 bases sitting between them. There are 15 residues in the CDR3. Germline CDR1 reads LGHNA; CDR2 reads YNFKEQ. The CDR3 protein is CASSQVYERADTQYF. The CDR3 DNA sequence: TGTGCCAGCAGCCAAGTGTACGAGCGGGCAGATACGCAGTATTTT.

This clone was seen a handful of times. The J gene is TRBJ1-1, the V gene TRBV30, with TRBD1 as a possible D gene (6 bases). V was trimmed by 6 bases and J by 1 base, leaving 9 bases between them. The CDR3 runs 12 residues. Per the germline V gene, CDR1 is GTSNPN and CDR2 is SVGIG (reference sequence). The CDR3 reads CACHRENTEAFF. CDR3 DNA: TGTGCCTGTCACAGGGAGAACACTGAAGCTTTCTTT.

This clone came up a few times. The chain is built from TRBV2 and TRBJ2-7; TRBD2 is a possible D gene (6 bases). Germline loops: CDR1 SNHLY, CDR2 FYNNEI. The germline V and J ends were trimmed by 7 bases and 1 base, with 11 bases remaining between them. The CDR3 extends over 13 amino acids. The DNA of the CDR3 is TGTGCCAGCAAGGTAGCGGAGTCCTACGAGCAGTACTTC. Translating gives CASKVAESYEQYF.

The genes are TRBV6-5 and TRBJ1-2, with a tentative D call TRBD1 (5 bases). Germline values: CDR1 MNHEY, CDR2 SVGAGI. The CDR3 totals 15 residues. V was clipped by 0 bases and J by 5 bases, with 13 bases between them. CDR3 residues: CASSYSGGDRYGYTF. The CDR3 DNA is TGTGCCAGCAGTTACTCGGGAGGGGATCGGTATGGCTACACCTTC.

The chain links TRBV30 to TRBJ2-3; TRBD2 matches at 7 bases. This CDR3 has 13 amino acids. Germline V lookup: CDR1 GTSNPN, CDR2 SVGIG (reference sequence). V lost 4 bases and J lost 2; bases outside the gene matches: 3. CDR3 bases: TGTGCCTGGAAGGCGGGGGACACAGATACGCAGTATTTT. Translation gives CAWKAGDTDTQYF.